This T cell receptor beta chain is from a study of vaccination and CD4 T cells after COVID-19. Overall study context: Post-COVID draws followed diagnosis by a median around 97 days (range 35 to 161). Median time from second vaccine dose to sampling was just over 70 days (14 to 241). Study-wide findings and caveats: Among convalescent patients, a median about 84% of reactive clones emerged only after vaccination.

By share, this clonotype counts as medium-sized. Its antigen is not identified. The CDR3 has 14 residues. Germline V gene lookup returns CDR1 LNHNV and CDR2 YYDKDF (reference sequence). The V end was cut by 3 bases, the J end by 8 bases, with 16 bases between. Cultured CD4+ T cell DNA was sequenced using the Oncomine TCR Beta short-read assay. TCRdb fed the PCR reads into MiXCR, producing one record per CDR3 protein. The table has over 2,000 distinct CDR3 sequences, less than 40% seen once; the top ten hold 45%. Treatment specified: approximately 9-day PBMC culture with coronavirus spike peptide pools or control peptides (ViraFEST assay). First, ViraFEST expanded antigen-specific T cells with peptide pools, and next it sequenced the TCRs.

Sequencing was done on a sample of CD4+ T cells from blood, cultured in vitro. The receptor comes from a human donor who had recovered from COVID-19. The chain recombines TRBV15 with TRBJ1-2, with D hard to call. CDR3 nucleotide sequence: TGTGCCACCAGCAGGGGAGAGGGAATAATGGGCTACACCTTC. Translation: CATSRGEGIMGYTF.